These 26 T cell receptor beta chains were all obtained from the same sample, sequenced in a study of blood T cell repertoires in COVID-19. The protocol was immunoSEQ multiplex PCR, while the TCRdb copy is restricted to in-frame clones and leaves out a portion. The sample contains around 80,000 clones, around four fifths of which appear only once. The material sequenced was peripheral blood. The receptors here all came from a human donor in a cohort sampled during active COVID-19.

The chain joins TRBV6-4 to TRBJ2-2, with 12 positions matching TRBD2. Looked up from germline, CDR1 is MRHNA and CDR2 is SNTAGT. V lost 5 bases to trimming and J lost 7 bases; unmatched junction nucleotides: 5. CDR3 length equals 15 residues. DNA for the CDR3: TGTGCCAGCAGTATACTAGCGGGAGGACACGGGGAGCTGTTTTTT. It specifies CASSILAGGHGELFF.

In nucleotides, the CDR3 is TGTGCCAGCAGCTATAGACTAGCGGCACGCACAGATACGCAGTATTTT. It specifies CASSYRLAARTDTQYF. The rearrangement links TRBV21-1 to TRBJ2-3; TRBD2 is the table's D call and was not checked against the DNA. TRBV21-1 is termed a pseudogene. CDR3 length: 16 amino acids.

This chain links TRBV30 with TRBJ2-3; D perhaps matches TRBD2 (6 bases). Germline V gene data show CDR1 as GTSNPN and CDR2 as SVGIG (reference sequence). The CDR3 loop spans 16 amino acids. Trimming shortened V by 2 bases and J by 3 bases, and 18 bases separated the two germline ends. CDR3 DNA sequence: TGTGCCTGGAGTCCTTCTCACGGGGGTCGGACAGATACGCAGTATTTT. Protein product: CAWSPSHGGRTDTQYF. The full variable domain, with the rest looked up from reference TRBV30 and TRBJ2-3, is SQTIHQWPATLVQPVGSPLSLECTVEGTSNPNLYWYRQAAGRGLQLLFYSVGIGQISSEVPQNLSASRPQDRQFILSSKKLLLSDSGFYLCAWSPSHGGRTDTQYFGPGTRLTVL.

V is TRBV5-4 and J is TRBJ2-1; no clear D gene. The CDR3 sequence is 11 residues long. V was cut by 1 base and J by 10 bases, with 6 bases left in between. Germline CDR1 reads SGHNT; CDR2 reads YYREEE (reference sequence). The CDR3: CASSLLREQFF. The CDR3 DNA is TGTGCCAGCAGCTTGTTGCGGGAGCAGTTCTTC.

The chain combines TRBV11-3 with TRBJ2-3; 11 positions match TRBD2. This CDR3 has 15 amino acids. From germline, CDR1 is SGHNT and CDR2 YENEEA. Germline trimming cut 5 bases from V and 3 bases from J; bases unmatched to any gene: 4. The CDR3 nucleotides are TGTGCCAGCAGCGTTGTAGCGGGGGGGACAGATACGCAGTATTTT. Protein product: CASSVVAGGTDTQYF.

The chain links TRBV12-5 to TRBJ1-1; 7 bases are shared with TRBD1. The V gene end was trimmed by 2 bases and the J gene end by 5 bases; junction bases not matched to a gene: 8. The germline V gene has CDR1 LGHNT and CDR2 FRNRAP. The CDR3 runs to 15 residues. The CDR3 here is CASGLWDSFKTEAFF. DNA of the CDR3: TGTGCTAGTGGTTTGTGGGACAGCTTTAAAACTGAAGCTTTCTTT.

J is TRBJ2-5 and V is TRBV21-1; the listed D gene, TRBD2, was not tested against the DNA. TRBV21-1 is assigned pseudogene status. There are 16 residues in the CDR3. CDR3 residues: CASSTSGSTPQETQYF. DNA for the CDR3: TGTGCCAGCTCTACTAGCGGGAGCACCCCTCAAGAGACCCAGTACTTC.

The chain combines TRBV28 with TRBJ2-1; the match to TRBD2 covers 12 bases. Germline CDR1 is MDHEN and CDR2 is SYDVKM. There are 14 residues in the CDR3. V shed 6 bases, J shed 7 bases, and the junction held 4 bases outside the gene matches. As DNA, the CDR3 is TGTGCCAGCAGGCGACTAGCGGGAGATAATGAGCAGTTCTTC. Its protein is CASRRLAGDNEQFF. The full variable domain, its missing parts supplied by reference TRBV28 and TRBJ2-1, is DVKVTQSSRYLVKRTGEKVFLECVQDMDHENMFWYRQDPGLGLRLIYFSYDVKMKEKGDIPEGYSVSREKKERFSLILESASTNQTSMYLCASRRLAGDNEQFFGPGTRLTVL.

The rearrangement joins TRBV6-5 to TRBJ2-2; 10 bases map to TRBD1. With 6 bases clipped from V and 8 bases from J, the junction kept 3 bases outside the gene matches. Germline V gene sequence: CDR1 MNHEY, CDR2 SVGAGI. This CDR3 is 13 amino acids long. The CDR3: CASSDRGLGELFF. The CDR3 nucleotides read TGTGCCAGCAGCGACAGGGGGCTTGGGGAGCTGTTTTTT.

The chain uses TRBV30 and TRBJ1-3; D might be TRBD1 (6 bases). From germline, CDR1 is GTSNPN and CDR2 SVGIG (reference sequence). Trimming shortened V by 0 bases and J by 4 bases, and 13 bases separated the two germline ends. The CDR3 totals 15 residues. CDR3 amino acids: CAWSVQGSKGNTIYF. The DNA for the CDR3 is TGTGCCTGGAGTGTGCAGGGGAGTAAAGGAAACACCATATATTTT. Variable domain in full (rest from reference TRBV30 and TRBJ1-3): SQTIHQWPATLVQPVGSPLSLECTVEGTSNPNLYWYRQAAGRGLQLLFYSVGIGQISSEVPQNLSASRPQDRQFILSSKKLLLSDSGFYLCAWSVQGSKGNTIYFGEGSWLTVV.

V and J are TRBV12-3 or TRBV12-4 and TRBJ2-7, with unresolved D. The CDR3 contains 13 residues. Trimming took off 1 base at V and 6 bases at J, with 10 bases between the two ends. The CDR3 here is CASSLGVILEQYF. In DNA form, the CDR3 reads TGTGCCAGCAGTTTAGGCGTCATTCTCGAGCAGTACTTC.

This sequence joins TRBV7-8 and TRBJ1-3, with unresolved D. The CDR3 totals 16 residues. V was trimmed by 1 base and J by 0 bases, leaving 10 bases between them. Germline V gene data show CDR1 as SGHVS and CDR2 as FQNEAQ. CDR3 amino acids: CASSLGATSSGNTIYF. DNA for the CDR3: TGTGCCAGCAGCTTAGGGGCGACCAGCTCTGGAAACACCATATATTTT.

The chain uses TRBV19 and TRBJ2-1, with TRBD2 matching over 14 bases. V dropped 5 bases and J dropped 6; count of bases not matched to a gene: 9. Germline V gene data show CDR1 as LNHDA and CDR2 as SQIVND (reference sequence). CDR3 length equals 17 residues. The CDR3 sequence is CASSPGTSGSRGNEQFF. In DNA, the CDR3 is TGTGCCAGTAGTCCCGGGACTAGCGGGAGTCGGGGCAATGAGCAGTTCTTC.

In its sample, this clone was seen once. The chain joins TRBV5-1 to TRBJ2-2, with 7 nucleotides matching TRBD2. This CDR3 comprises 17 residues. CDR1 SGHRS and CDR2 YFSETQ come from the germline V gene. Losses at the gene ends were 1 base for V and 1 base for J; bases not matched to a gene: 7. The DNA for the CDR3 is TGCGCCAGCAGCTTGTTCGGGGTAGCGGGGAACACCGGGGAGCTGTTTTTT. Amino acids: CASSLFGVAGNTGELFF. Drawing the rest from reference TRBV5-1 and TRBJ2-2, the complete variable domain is KAGVTQTPRYLIKTRGQQVTLSCSPISGHRSVSWYQQTPGQGLQFLFEYFSETQRNKGNFPGRFSGRQFSNSRSEMNVSTLELGDSALYLCASSLFGVAGNTGELFFGEGSRLTVL.

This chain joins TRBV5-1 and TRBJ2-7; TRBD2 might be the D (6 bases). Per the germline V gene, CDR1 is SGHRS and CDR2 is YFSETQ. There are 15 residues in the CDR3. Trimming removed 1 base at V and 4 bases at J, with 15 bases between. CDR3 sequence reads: CASSLSGGSRYEQYF. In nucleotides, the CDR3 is TGCGCCAGCAGCTTGTCCGGGGGTTCTAGGTACGAGCAGTACTTC.

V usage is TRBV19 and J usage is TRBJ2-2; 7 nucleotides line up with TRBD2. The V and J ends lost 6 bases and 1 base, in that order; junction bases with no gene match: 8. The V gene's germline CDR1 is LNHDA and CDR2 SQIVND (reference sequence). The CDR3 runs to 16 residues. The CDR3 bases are TGTGCCAGTAGCCCCCTAAGCGGGATGAACACCGGGGAGCTGTTTTTT. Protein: CASSPLSGMNTGELFF.

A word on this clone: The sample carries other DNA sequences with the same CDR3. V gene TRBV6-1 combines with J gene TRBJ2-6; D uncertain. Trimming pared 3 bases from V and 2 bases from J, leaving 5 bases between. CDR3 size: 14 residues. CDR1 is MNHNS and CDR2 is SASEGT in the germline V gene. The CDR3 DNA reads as TGTGCCAGCAGTGATCGGGCTGGGGCCAACGTCCTGACTTTC. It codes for CASSDRAGANVLTF.

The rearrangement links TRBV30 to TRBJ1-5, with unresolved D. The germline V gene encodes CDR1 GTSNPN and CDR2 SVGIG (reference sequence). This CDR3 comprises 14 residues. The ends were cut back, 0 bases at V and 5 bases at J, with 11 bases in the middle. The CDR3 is CAWSVRGRDQPQHF. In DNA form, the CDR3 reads TGTGCCTGGAGTGTACGGGGTAGAGATCAGCCCCAGCATTTT.

CDR3 coding DNA: TGTGCCAGCAGCTTAAGGGGACTTGCGGGGAGCTCCTACAATGAGCAGTTCTTC. Its protein product is CASSLRGLAGSSYNEQFF. This rearrangement joins TRBV7-3 to TRBJ2-1; tentative D call: TRBD2 (6 bases). V was clipped by 1 base and J by 0 bases, with 16 bases between them. Germline V gene sequence: CDR1 SGHTA, CDR2 FQGTGA. CDR3 length: 18 amino acids. The full variable domain, in which reference TRBV7-3 and TRBJ2-1 provide the parts outside the CDR3, is GAGVSQTPSNKVTEKGKYVELRCDPISGHTALYWYRQSLGQGPEFLIYFQGTGAADDSGLPNDRFFAVRPEGSVSTLKIQRTERGDSAVYLCASSLRGLAGSSYNEQFFGPGTRLTVL.

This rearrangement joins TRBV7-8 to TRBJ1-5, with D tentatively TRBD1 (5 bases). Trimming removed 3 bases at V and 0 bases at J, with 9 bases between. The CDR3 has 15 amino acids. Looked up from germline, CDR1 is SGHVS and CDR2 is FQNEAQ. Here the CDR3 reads CASSLGPYSNQPQHF. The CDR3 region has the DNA TGTGCCAGCAGCTTGGGGCCGTATAGCAATCAGCCCCAGCATTTT.

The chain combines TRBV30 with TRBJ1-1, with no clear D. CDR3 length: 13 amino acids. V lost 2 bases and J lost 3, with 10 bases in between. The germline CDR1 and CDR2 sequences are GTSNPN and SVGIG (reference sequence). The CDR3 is CAWSPSQYTEAFF. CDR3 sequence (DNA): TGTGCCTGGAGTCCCTCCCAGTACACTGAAGCTTTCTTT.

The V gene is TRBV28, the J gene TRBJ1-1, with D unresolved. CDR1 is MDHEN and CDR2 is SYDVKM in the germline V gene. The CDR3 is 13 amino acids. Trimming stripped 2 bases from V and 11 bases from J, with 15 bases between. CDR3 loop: CASSLEDSRAAFF. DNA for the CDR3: TGTGCCAGCAGTTTAGAGGACTCCCGCGCGGCTTTCTTT.

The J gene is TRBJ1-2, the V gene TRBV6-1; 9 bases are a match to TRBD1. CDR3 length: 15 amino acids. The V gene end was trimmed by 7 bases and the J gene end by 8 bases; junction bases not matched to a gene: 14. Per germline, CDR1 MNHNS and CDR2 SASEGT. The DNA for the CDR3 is TGTGCCAGCACCCCGGCCCTACAGGGGGCGAGGGGCTACACCTTC. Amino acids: CASTPALQGARGYTF.

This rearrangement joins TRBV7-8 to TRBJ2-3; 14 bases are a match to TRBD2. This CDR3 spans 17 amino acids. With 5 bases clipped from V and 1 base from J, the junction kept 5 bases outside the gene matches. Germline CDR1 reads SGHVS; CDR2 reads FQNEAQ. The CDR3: CASSLGLAGARTDTQYF. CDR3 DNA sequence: TGTGCCAGCAGCCTGGGACTAGCGGGGGCTCGCACAGATACGCAGTATTTT. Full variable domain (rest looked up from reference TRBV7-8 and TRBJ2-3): GAGVSQSPRYKVAKRGQDVALRCDPISGHVSLFWYQQALGQGPEFLTYFQNEAQLDKSGLPSDRFFAERPEGSVSTLKIQRTQQEDSAVYLCASSLGLAGARTDTQYFGPGTRLTVL.

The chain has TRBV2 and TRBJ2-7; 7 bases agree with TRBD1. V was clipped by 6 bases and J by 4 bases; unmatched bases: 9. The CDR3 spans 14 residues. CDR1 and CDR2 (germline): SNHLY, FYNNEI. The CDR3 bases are TGTGCCAGCAGGGAGACAGGGTCAAGGTACGAGCAGTACTTC. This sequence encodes CASRETGSRYEQYF.

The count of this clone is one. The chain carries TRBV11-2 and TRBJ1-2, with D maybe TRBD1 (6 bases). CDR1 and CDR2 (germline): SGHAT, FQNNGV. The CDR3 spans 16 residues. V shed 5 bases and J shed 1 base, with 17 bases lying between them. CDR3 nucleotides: TGTGCCAGCAGCCAGGATACAGGGCTAGGTAACTATGGCTACACCTTC. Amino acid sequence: CASSQDTGLGNYGYTF.